This T cell receptor (beta chain) was obtained from a study of cytomegalovirus exposure and HLA in healthy donors. Study results and limitations: Available immune exposure information was restricted to CMV serostatus only. Earlier analysis looked at TCR beta V segments, and most were productive about 90% or about 30% of the time. A later analysis showed that HLA-associated TCR beta chains had undergone more clonal expansion than equally common others. TRBV6-2, TRBV6-3 and some other V segments were excluded as indistinguishable.

The sample holds a few counts of this clone. Its antigen is still unknown. The ends lost 5 bases at V and 12 bases at J; junction bases unmatched: 4. This CDR3 is built from 12 residues. Germline CDR1 is SGHRS and CDR2 is YFSETQ. Both 60 Vbeta primers and 13 Jbeta primers went into the PCR. The assay was immunoSEQ multiplex PCR, and TCRdb's table has in-frame clones only and misses some. This table holds around 150,000 clones, roughly 80% found once. This TCR was sampled from a human donor in good health. The sequenced sample consisted of PBMCs. The gene calls are TRBV5-1 and TRBJ2-1; 11 positions agree with TRBD2. CDR3 in DNA: TGCGCCAGCAGGGGGACTAGCGGCGGGCAGTTCTTC. It yields the protein CASRGTSGGQFF.